One sample yielded the 31 T cell receptor beta chains listed below, sequenced in a study of shared clonotypes between healthy human individuals. CD45RO-negative cells were positively selected for CCR7, leaving out terminally differentiated effector memory CD45RA+ cells. Generated by immunoSEQ multiplex PCR, the TCRdb table keeps only in-frame clones and is missing some. The table includes 760,000 or so clones, 90% to 98% detected once. The sample consisted of naive CD8+ T cells sorted from blood. These receptors all come from a man between 25 and 39 years old in good health.

The rearrangement uses TRBV29-1 and TRBJ1-5; D is uncertain. Germline V gene lookup returns CDR1 SQVTM and CDR2 ANQGSEA. Trimming left V 4 bases short and J 2 bases short, with 6 bases between. This CDR3 spans 12 amino acids. The CDR3 region has the DNA TGCAGCGTTGTGGAGGGCAATCAGCCCCAGCATTTT. It specifies CSVVEGNQPQHF.

The chain couples TRBV6-5 to TRBJ2-3; 11 bases align to TRBD2. The length of the CDR3 is 15 residues. J gave up 5 bases and V 4 bases, and 5 bases lay outside the gene matches. Germline loops: CDR1 MNHEY, CDR2 SVGAGI. The CDR3 bases are TGTGCCAGCAGTTGTATGGGGACTAGCGGAGATACGCAGTATTTT. It translates to CASSCMGTSGDTQYF.

Points on this clone: Other DNA sequences from this sample encode an identical CDR3 as well. The rearrangement links TRBV9 to TRBJ2-7; D unresolved. The germline V gene encodes CDR1 SGDLS and CDR2 YYNGEE. CDR3 size: 13 residues. Trimming left V 0 bases short and J 3 bases short, with 7 bases between. The CDR3 DNA follows: TGTGCCAGCAGCGTAGCAGGCAGCTACGAGCAGTACTTC. It yields the protein CASSVAGSYEQYF.

V and J are TRBV7-9 and TRBJ2-1; possible D gene TRBD2, 6 bases. CDR1 is SEHNR and CDR2 is FQNEAQ in the germline V gene (reference sequence). This CDR3 contains 11 residues. Deletions cut 5 bases from V and 13 bases from J, with 12 bases between. The CDR3 nucleotides read TGTGCCAGCAGCCGCCCCGGGAGACAGTTCTTC. It translates to CASSRPGRQFF.

CDR3 sequence: CASSPRLAQDTQYF. CDR3 coding DNA: TGTGCCAGCAGCCCACGACTAGCACAAGATACGCAGTATTTT. J is TRBJ2-3 and V is TRBV9; 7 nucleotides agree with TRBD2. CDR3 length equals 14 residues. V was clipped by 4 bases and J by 5 bases; unmatched bases: 7. CDR1 is SGDLS, CDR2 YYNGEE, per germline.

The chain couples TRBV11-3 to TRBJ2-5; a weak D match, TRBD2 (6 bases). V lost 4 bases to trimming and J lost 9 bases, with 15 bases between them. The CDR3 runs to 13 residues. In germline, CDR1 is SGHNT, CDR2 YENEEA. CDR3 in amino acids: CASSYAPWGAQYF. The CDR3 DNA is TGTGCCAGCAGCTACGCCCCGTGGGGGGCCCAGTACTTC.

This chain links TRBV6-5 with TRBJ2-1, with 8 bases fitting TRBD2. The CDR3 has 14 residues. Looked up from germline, CDR1 is MNHEY and CDR2 is SVGAGI. The V segment lost 2 bases and the J segment 8 bases; nucleotides outside the gene matches: 5. In nucleotides, the CDR3 is TGTGCCAGCAGTTACCCCAGCGGGAGTGATGAGCAGTTCTTC. Its translation is CASSYPSGSDEQFF.

The V gene is TRBV27, the J gene TRBJ1-2; 7 bases map to TRBD1. V was pared by 1 base and J by 3 bases, with 11 bases of the junction left unmatched. The length of the CDR3 is 17 residues. CDR1 and CDR2 (germline): MNHEY, SMNVEV (reference sequence). CDR3 in amino acids: CASSLWPPRQGDYGYTF. In nucleotides, the CDR3 is TGTGCCAGCAGTTTATGGCCCCCTCGACAGGGCGACTATGGCTACACCTTC.

The chain carries TRBV29-1 and TRBJ1-1; D unresolved. V dropped 3 bases and J dropped 4 bases, with 12 bases sitting between them. Germline values: CDR1 SQVTM, CDR2 ANQGSEA. This CDR3 has 13 residues. The CDR3 DNA is TGCAGCGTTGATGGGATACCATTCACTGAAGCTTTCTTT. Its protein product is CSVDGIPFTEAFF. The variable domain in full, with the rest retrieved from reference TRBV29-1 and TRBJ1-1, is SAVISQKPSRDICQRGTSLTIQCQVDSQVTMMFWYRQQPGQSLTLIATANQGSEATYESGFVIDKFPISRPNLTFSTLTVSNMSPEDSSIYLCSVDGIPFTEAFFGQGTRLTVV.

The CDR3 here is CASSSQGLGTEAFF. Here the CDR3 DNA reads TGTGCCAGCAGCTCACAGGGGTTGGGCACTGAAGCTTTCTTT. The chain links TRBV28 to TRBJ1-1; 7 bases are shared with TRBD1. Per the germline V gene, CDR1 is MDHEN and CDR2 is SYDVKM. J was trimmed by 4 bases and V by 6 bases; bases with no gene match: 8. This CDR3 has 14 amino acids.

V is TRBV9 and J is TRBJ1-4; D is unclear. This CDR3 contains 15 residues. Germline CDR1 and CDR2: SGDLS and YYNGEE. V lost 4 bases to trimming and J lost 4 bases, with 14 bases between them. The DNA for the CDR3 is TGTGCCAGCAGCCCCCAGTCCTCATTTAATGAAAAACTGTTTTTT. As protein: CASSPQSSFNEKLFF.

The chain recombines TRBV4-1 with TRBJ2-1, with 13 nucleotides matching TRBD2. The germline gives CDR1 MGHRA, CDR2 YSYEKL. J was trimmed by 6 bases and V by 4 bases; bases with no gene match: 6. The CDR3 is made up of 16 amino acids. Here the CDR3 reads CASSPEGTSGINEQFF. The CDR3 DNA follows: TGCGCCAGCAGCCCCGAGGGGACTAGCGGGATCAATGAGCAGTTCTTC.

Written as DNA, the CDR3 is TGTGCCAGCAGTCAACTCATCCAAGAGACCCAGTACTTC. Translation: CASSQLIQETQYF. The genes are TRBV6-1 and TRBJ2-5, with D uncertain. The germline gives CDR1 MNHNS, CDR2 SASEGT. The CDR3 loop spans 13 amino acids. V was pared by 5 bases and J by 1 base, with 8 bases between.

This chain connects TRBV7-9 to TRBJ2-1, with 9 bases that match TRBD2. CDR3 length: 16 amino acids. The germline CDR1 and CDR2 sequences are SEHNR and FQNEAQ (reference sequence). V was pared by 4 bases and J by 8 bases, with 12 bases of the junction left unmatched. The CDR3 nucleotides read TGTGCCAGCAGCTCAAGACTAGCGGCGGCCCAGCATGAGCAGTTCTTC. Protein sequence: CASSSRLAAAQHEQFF.

V and J are TRBV6-5 and TRBJ1-5; unclear D gene. This CDR3 has 13 residues. V was pared by 2 bases and J by 5 bases, with 7 bases between. Germline CDR1 reads MNHEY; CDR2 reads SVGAGI. CDR3 DNA: TGTGCCAGCAGTTACGAGAAGTATCAGCCCCAGCATTTT. Its protein product is CASSYEKYQPQHF.

Of note for this clone: The identical CDR3 is also encoded by other nucleotide sequences in the sample. The genes are TRBV15 and TRBJ2-5, with D perhaps matching TRBD2 (7 bases). Germline V lookup: CDR1 LNHNV, CDR2 YYDKDF (reference sequence). Trimming cost V 1 base and J 4 bases, with 10 bases left between them. The CDR3 covers 14 residues. The chain's CDR3 is CATSRGRGRETQYF. CDR3 bases: TGTGCCACCAGCAGAGGGCGGGGGCGAGAGACCCAGTACTTC.

The gene calls are TRBV7-9 and TRBJ2-7; no firm D call. Trimming shortened V by 0 bases and J by 6 bases, and 18 bases separated the two germline ends. CDR3 length equals 16 residues. The germline V gene encodes CDR1 SEHNR and CDR2 FQNEAQ (reference sequence). The CDR3 loop is CASSLARVDPLPEQYF. CDR3 sequence (DNA): TGTGCCAGCAGCTTAGCGCGAGTGGACCCCTTACCCGAGCAGTACTTC.

The genes are TRBV7-9 and TRBJ2-1; weak D call: TRBD2 (6 bases). There are 15 residues in the CDR3. Per the germline V gene, CDR1 is SEHNR and CDR2 is FQNEAQ (reference sequence). The V end lost 6 bases, the J end lost 0 bases, and 12 bases lay between the germline ends. CDR3 region: CASRIAASSYNEQFF. DNA for the CDR3: TGTGCCAGCAGGATAGCGGCAAGCTCCTACAATGAGCAGTTCTTC.

This chain joins TRBV7-9 and TRBJ2-5; 7 positions agree with TRBD2. With 6 bases clipped from V and 3 bases from J, the junction kept 7 bases outside the gene matches. The CDR3 has 14 residues. Germline V CDR1 and CDR2: SEHNR, FQNEAQ (reference sequence). CDR3 in DNA: TGTGCCAGCAGTGTAATAGCGGGTGAAGAGACCCAGTACTTC. Translating gives CASSVIAGEETQYF.

The chain couples TRBV15 to TRBJ1-1; D is undetermined. The CDR3 length is 14 residues. Between the trimmed V and J ends, which lost 0 bases and 0 bases, there was a span of 5 bases. Germline CDR1 and CDR2: LNHNV and YYDKDF (reference sequence). The CDR3 loop is CATSRDRLNTEAFF. In DNA form, the CDR3 reads TGTGCCACCAGCAGAGATAGGTTGAACACTGAAGCTTTCTTT. Drawing the rest from reference TRBV15 and TRBJ1-1, the complete variable domain is DAMVIQNPRYQVTQFGKPVTLSCSQTLNHNVMYWYQQKSSQAPKLLFHYYDKDFNNEADTPDNFQSRRPNTSFCFLDIRSPGLGDTAMYLCATSRDRLNTEAFFGQGTRLTVV.

CDR3 bases: TGTGCCAGCAGTTATGCGGGACTCCTGAACACCGGGGAGCTGTTTTTT. Translating it yields CASSYAGLLNTGELFF. The gene calls are TRBV6-5 and TRBJ2-2, with D perhaps matching TRBD2 (6 bases). Trimming took 3 bases from V and 1 from J, leaving 12 bases between them. Per germline, CDR1 MNHEY and CDR2 SVGAGI. CDR3 size: 16 residues.

The genes are TRBV6-5 and TRBJ1-4, with D tentatively TRBD1 (5 bases). Germline CDR1 reads MNHEY; CDR2 reads SVGAGI. CDR3 length: 15 residues. V lost 4 bases to trimming and J lost 5 bases, with 14 bases between them. The CDR3 sequence is CASSSGGWRNEKLFF. The CDR3 DNA follows: TGTGCCAGCAGTTCCGGGGGGTGGAGAAATGAAAAACTGTTTTTT.

V gene TRBV7-9 combines with J gene TRBJ2-7; TRBD2 matches at 9 bases. The CDR3 covers 19 residues. Germline values: CDR1 SEHNR, CDR2 FQNEAQ (reference sequence). Trimming removed 5 bases from V and 4 bases from J; junction bases left unmatched: 21. The DNA of the CDR3 is TGTGCCAGCAGCCCAAGGGCTAGCGGGATCACCGGAGGTGGTTACGAGCAGTACTTC. It yields the protein CASSPRASGITGGGYEQYF.

The chain couples TRBV28 to TRBJ1-5, with D hard to call. The CDR3 contains 17 residues. CDR1 and CDR2 (germline): MDHEN, SYDVKM. V lost 5 bases, J lost 4 bases, and 21 bases lay in between. The CDR3 coding sequence is TGTGCCAGCAGTCGAACCCTCATACAGAACAGAAATCAGCCCCAGCATTTT. It specifies CASSRTLIQNRNQPQHF.

The rearrangement joins TRBV6-5 to TRBJ1-1; a possible D gene is TRBD1 (6 bases). Germline CDR1 and CDR2: MNHEY and SVGAGI. Trimming took off 5 bases at V and 3 bases at J, with 10 bases between the two ends. The CDR3 sequence is 13 residues long. CDR3 sequence: CASSLRQDTEAFF. The CDR3 region has the DNA TGTGCCAGCAGTCTTAGACAGGACACTGAAGCTTTCTTT.

With regard to this clone: Different DNA sequences within this sample yield the same CDR3. This chain joins TRBV30 and TRBJ2-2; maybe TRBD1 (5 bases). Germline CDR1 is GTSNPN and CDR2 is SVGIG (reference sequence). V lost 0 bases to trimming and J lost 6 bases, with 5 bases between them. CDR3 length equals 12 residues. CDR3 amino acids: CAWSVGAGELFF. CDR3 DNA: TGTGCCTGGAGTGTAGGGGCCGGGGAGCTGTTTTTT.

This chain joins TRBV5-8 and TRBJ2-7; weak D call: TRBD2 (6 bases). V shed 2 bases and J shed 2 bases, with 17 bases lying between them. Per the germline V gene, CDR1 is SGHTS and CDR2 is YDEGEE. The CDR3 runs 16 residues. Here the CDR3 reads CASSFRPGLKAYEQYF. Here the CDR3 DNA reads TGTGCCAGCAGCTTTCGTCCGGGACTGAAGGCCTACGAGCAGTACTTC.

CDR3 sequence (DNA): TGTGCCAGCAGCCCGGGACTAGCGGGAGGGTATGAGCAGTTCTTC. This gives the protein CASSPGLAGGYEQFF. This chain connects TRBV11-1 to TRBJ2-1, with 16 bases aligning to TRBD2. This CDR3 is built from 15 residues. Germline trimming cut 5 bases from V and 8 bases from J; bases unmatched to any gene: 3. Germline V lookup: CDR1 SGHAT, CDR2 FQDESV (reference sequence). Full variable domain (outside the CDR3, taken from reference TRBV11-1 and TRBJ2-1): EAEVAQSPRYKITEKSQAVAFWCDPISGHATLYWYRQILGQGPELLVQFQDESVVDDSQLPKDRFSAERLKGVDSTLKIQPAELGDSAMYLCASSPGLAGGYEQFFGPGTRLTVL.

The rearrangement uses TRBV5-8 and TRBJ2-7, with 8 positions matching TRBD1. Germline trimming cut 4 bases from V and 0 bases from J; bases unmatched to any gene: 9. The germline V gene has CDR1 SGHTS and CDR2 YDEGEE. CDR3 length equals 16 residues. The CDR3 region is CASSHRQGSGSYEQYF. DNA of the CDR3: TGTGCCAGCAGCCACCGACAGGGGTCGGGCTCCTACGAGCAGTACTTC.

This chain links TRBV7-6 with TRBJ2-1, with unresolved D. Germline CDR1 reads SGHVS; CDR2 reads FNYEAQ. The CDR3 contains 14 residues. Trimming removed 5 bases from V and 0 bases from J, with 8 bases in between. CDR3 sequence reads: CASSIWDSYNEQFF. In DNA form, the CDR3 reads TGTGCCAGCAGCATCTGGGACTCCTACAATGAGCAGTTCTTC.

J is TRBJ2-1 and V is TRBV14; 11 bases agree with TRBD2. The V segment lost 4 bases and the J segment 9 bases; nucleotides outside the gene matches: 8. The CDR3 consists of 15 residues. Germline CDR1 reads SGHDN; CDR2 reads FVKESK. CDR3 sequence reads: CASSRPGTSGGEQFF. The CDR3 nucleotides are TGTGCCAGCAGCCGACCCGGGACTAGCGGAGGTGAGCAGTTCTTC.